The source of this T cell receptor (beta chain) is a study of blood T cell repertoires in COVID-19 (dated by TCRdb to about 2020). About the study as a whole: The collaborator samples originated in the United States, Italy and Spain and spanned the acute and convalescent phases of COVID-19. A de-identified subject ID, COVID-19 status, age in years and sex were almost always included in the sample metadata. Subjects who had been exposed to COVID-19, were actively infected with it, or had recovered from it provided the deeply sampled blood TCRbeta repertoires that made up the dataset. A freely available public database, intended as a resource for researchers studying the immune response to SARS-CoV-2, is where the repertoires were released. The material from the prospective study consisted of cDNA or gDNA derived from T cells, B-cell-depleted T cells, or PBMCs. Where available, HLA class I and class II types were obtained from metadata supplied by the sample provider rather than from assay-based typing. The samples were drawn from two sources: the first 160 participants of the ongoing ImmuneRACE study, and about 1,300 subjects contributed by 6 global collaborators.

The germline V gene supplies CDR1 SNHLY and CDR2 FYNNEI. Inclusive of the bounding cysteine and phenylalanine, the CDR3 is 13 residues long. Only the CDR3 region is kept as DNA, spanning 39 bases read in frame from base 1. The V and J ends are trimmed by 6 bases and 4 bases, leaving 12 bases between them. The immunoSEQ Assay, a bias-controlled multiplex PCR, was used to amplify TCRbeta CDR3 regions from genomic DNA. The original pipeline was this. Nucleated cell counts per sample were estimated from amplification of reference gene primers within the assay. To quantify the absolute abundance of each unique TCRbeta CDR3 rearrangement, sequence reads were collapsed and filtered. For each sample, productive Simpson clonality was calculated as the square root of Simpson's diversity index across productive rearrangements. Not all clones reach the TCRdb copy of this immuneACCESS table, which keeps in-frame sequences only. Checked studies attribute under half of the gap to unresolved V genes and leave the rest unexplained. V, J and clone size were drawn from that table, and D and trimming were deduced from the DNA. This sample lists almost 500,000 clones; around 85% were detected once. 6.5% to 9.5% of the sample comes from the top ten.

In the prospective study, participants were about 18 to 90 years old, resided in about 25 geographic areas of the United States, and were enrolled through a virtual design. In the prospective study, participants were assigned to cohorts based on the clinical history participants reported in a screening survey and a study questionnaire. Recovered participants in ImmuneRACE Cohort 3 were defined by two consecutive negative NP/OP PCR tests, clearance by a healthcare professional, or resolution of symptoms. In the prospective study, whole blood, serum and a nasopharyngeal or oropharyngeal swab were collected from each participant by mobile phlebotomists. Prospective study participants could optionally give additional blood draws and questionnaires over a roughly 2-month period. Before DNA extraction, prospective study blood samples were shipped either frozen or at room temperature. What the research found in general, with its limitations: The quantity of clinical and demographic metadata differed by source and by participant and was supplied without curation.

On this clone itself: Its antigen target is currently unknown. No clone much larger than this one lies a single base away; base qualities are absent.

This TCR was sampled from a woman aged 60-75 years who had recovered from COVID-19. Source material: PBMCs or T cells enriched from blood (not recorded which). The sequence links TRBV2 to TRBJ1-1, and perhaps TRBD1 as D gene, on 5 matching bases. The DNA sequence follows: TGTGCCAGCAGGTATGGGGCAAGCACTGAAGCTTTCTTT. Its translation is CASRYGASTEAFF.